One sample yielded the 18 T cell receptor beta chains listed below, sequenced in a study of blood T cell repertoires in COVID-19. Data came from immunoSEQ multiplex PCR; TCRdb stores just in-frame clones and leaves some out. The data contain around 200,000 clones, 85% of them singletons. What was sequenced was PBMCs or T cells enriched from blood (not recorded which). The receptors stem from a man in his forties who had recovered from COVID-19.

The V call is TRBV7-3, the J call TRBJ2-7; 7 bases agree with TRBD1. The CDR3 is 17 residues long. Germline assignment: CDR1 SGHTA and CDR2 FQGTGA. With 4 bases clipped from V and 4 bases from J, the junction kept 16 bases outside the gene matches. The CDR3 is CASSSPSIRTGVYEQYF. For the CDR3, the DNA is TGTGCCAGCAGCTCTCCCTCTATTAGGACAGGAGTATACGAGCAGTACTTC. Based on the CDR3 plus reference TRBV7-3 and TRBJ2-7, the full variable domain is GAGVSQTPSNKVTEKGKYVELRCDPISGHTALYWYRQSLGQGPEFLIYFQGTGAADDSGLPNDRFFAVRPEGSVSTLKIQRTERGDSAVYLCASSSPSIRTGVYEQYFGPGTRLTVT.

The chain carries TRBV11-3 and TRBJ2-1, with D possibly TRBD2 on 5 matching bases. The germline CDR1 and CDR2 sequences are SGHNT and YENEEA. This CDR3 region has 15 residues. V gave up 5 bases and J gave up 8 bases, with 19 bases separating them. The CDR3 here is CASSLTMGPWDEQFF. CDR3 nucleotides: TGTGCCAGCAGCCTGACTATGGGTCCCTGGGATGAGCAGTTCTTC.

The chain uses TRBV14 and TRBJ2-1, with D tentatively TRBD1 (6 bases). Germline V lookup: CDR1 SGHDN, CDR2 FVKESK. The CDR3 is 16 amino acids. V was clipped by 4 bases and J by 2 bases, with 15 bases between them. The CDR3 DNA reads as TGTGCCAGCAGCCCATCTGCGCAGGGGCCCTACAATGAGCAGTTCTTC. It specifies CASSPSAQGPYNEQFF.

The sample holds one count of this clone. Other nucleotide sequences from this sample produce the same CDR3. V gene TRBV7-3 combines with J gene TRBJ2-1; weak D call: TRBD1 (5 bases). Per germline, CDR1 SGHTA and CDR2 FQGTGA. This CDR3 has 13 residues. Trimming left V 2 bases short and J 3 bases short, with 5 bases between. The CDR3 spells CASSLQGYNEQFF. As DNA, the CDR3 is TGTGCCAGCAGCTTACAGGGCTACAATGAGCAGTTCTTC. Full variable domain (missing parts from reference TRBV7-3 and TRBJ2-1): GAGVSQTPSNKVTEKGKYVELRCDPISGHTALYWYRQSLGQGPEFLIYFQGTGAADDSGLPNDRFFAVRPEGSVSTLKIQRTERGDSAVYLCASSLQGYNEQFFGPGTRLTVL.

This clone was seen a handful of times. The chain recombines TRBV5-1 with TRBJ2-3, with D possibly TRBD1 on 7 matching bases. The ends were cut back, 4 bases at V and 4 bases at J, with 13 bases in the middle. This CDR3 contains 14 residues. The germline V gene has CDR1 SGHRS and CDR2 YFSETQ. DNA for the CDR3: TGCGCCAGCAGCCCGGGGGACAGCGCAGATACGCAGTATTTT. Protein: CASSPGDSADTQYF.

V gene TRBV5-5 combines with J gene TRBJ2-1; 15 bases are a match to TRBD2. This CDR3 is built from 16 residues. CDR1 is SGHKS and CDR2 is YYEKEE in the germline V gene (reference sequence). V lost 5 bases to trimming and J lost 7 bases; unmatched junction nucleotides: 7. DNA for the CDR3: TGTGCCAGCAGTTTGACGGGACTAGCGGGAGGAAATGAGCAGTTCTTC. Amino acids: CASSLTGLAGGNEQFF.

J is TRBJ2-7 and V is TRBV15, with D unclear. The ends were cut back, 0 bases at V and 1 base at J, with 10 bases in the middle. CDR1 and CDR2 from the germline V gene are LNHNV and YYDKDF (reference sequence). The CDR3 length is 15 residues. This chain's CDR3 is CATSRDGQPSYEQYF. The CDR3 nucleotides are TGTGCCACCAGCAGAGATGGGCAGCCTTCCTACGAGCAGTACTTC. Variable domain in full (rest from reference TRBV15 and TRBJ2-7): DAMVIQNPRYQVTQFGKPVTLSCSQTLNHNVMYWYQQKSSQAPKLLFHYYDKDFNNEADTPDNFQSRRPNTSFCFLDIRSPGLGDTAMYLCATSRDGQPSYEQYFGPGTRLTVT.

The gene calls are TRBV9 and TRBJ1-1; D might be TRBD1 (6 bases). Trimming shortened V by 5 bases and J by 1 base, and 18 bases separated the two germline ends. Per germline, CDR1 SGDLS and CDR2 YYNGEE. There are 16 residues in the CDR3. The CDR3 coding sequence is TGTGCCAGCAGTCCCCGGGGGGGCAGGCAGAACACTGAAGCTTTCTTT. This encodes CASSPRGGRQNTEAFF.

This clone has a single count. This chain joins TRBV12-3 or TRBV12-4 and TRBJ2-7, with TRBD1 matching over 7 bases. The CDR3 has 12 amino acids. The ends lost 6 bases at V and 6 bases at J; junction bases unmatched: 5. The CDR3 sequence is CASSPGGLEQYF. The DNA for the CDR3 is TGTGCCAGCAGCCCAGGGGGTCTCGAGCAGTACTTC.

The chain recombines TRBV18 with TRBJ1-1; weak D call: TRBD1 (6 bases). The CDR3 is 14 amino acids. With 3 bases removed from V and 7 bases from J, the gap between germline ends came to 15 bases. The germline gives CDR1 KGHSH, CDR2 LQKENI. The CDR3 region is CASSPFETDSEAFF. For the CDR3, the DNA is TGTGCCAGCTCACCGTTCGAGACGGACAGTGAAGCTTTCTTT. The full variable domain, with the rest looked up from reference TRBV18 and TRBJ1-1, is NAGVMQNPRHLVRRRGQEARLRCSPMKGHSHVYWYRQLPEEGLKFMVYLQKENIIDESGMPKERFSAEFPKEGPSILRIQQVVRGDSAAYFCASSPFETDSEAFFGQGTRLTVV.

J is TRBJ2-5 and V is TRBV9; TRBD1 agrees at 7 bases. Germline CDR1 SGDLS, CDR2 YYNGEE. This CDR3 has 15 residues. V was clipped by 0 bases and J by 1 base; unmatched bases: 3. CDR3: CASSVGPGGQETQYF. CDR3 bases: TGTGCCAGCAGCGTAGGGCCAGGGGGCCAAGAGACCCAGTACTTC.

CDR3 in amino acids: CASSRGEGSVYEQYF. DNA for the CDR3: TGTGCCAGCAGCCGGGGGGAGGGGTCGGTATACGAGCAGTACTTC. The chain employs TRBV11-2 and TRBJ2-7, with TRBD2 identical over 7 bases. V shed 5 bases and J 4 bases; nucleotides not matched to a gene: 11. Germline V gene sequence: CDR1 SGHAT, CDR2 FQNNGV. The CDR3 is 15 residues long. Filled out from reference TRBV11-2 and TRBJ2-7, the complete variable domain reads EAGVAQSPRYKIIEKRQSVAFWCNPISGHATLYWYQQILGQGPKLLIQFQNNGVVDDSQLPKDRFSAERLKGVDSTLKIQPAKLEDSAVYLCASSRGEGSVYEQYFGPGTRLTVT.

The genes are TRBV21-1 and TRBJ1-5; no check of the table's D call, TRBD1, against the DNA was made. TRBV21-1 is annotated as a pseudogene. The CDR3 is made up of 17 amino acids. CDR3 sequence reads: CASSIRTGGRGNQPQHF. For the CDR3, the DNA is TGTGCCAGCAGCATCAGGACAGGGGGCCGGGGCAATCAGCCCCAGCATTTT.

The gene calls are TRBV13 and TRBJ2-7, with 10 positions matching TRBD1. Unmatched junction bases numbered 5, after V lost 7 bases and J lost 5 bases. The CDR3 is 13 amino acids. Germline CDR1 is PRHDT and CDR2 is FYEKMQ (reference sequence). CDR3 region: CASTPTGGHEQYF. The DNA of the CDR3 is TGTGCCAGCACCCCGACAGGGGGCCACGAGCAGTACTTC.

J is TRBJ2-6 and V is TRBV5-6, with 9 nucleotides matching TRBD1. Unmatched junction bases numbered 8, after V lost 4 bases and J lost 0 bases. The germline V gene has CDR1 SGHDT and CDR2 YYEEEE. The CDR3 extends over 18 amino acids. The CDR3 sequence is CASSAGTGTFSGANVLTF. The CDR3 region has the DNA TGTGCCAGCAGCGCCGGGACAGGGACTTTCTCTGGGGCCAACGTCCTGACTTTC.

This clone came up once. The chain joins TRBV2 to TRBJ1-3, with D perhaps matching TRBD1 (6 bases). Germline V gene sequence: CDR1 SNHLY, CDR2 FYNNEI. This CDR3 is 15 amino acids long. The ends were cut back, 6 bases at V and 0 bases at J, with 12 bases in the middle. CDR3 nucleotides: TGTGCCAGCAGGCGACAGGTTAGCTCTGGAAACACCATATATTTT. Translating gives CASRRQVSSGNTIYF. The whole variable domain, remainder taken from reference TRBV2 and TRBJ1-3, is EPEVTQTPSHQVTQMGQEVILRCVPISNHLYFYWYRQILGQKVEFLVSFYNNEISEKSEIFDDQFSVERPDGSNFTLKIRSTKLEDSAMYFCASRRQVSSGNTIYFGEGSWLTVV.

The chain recombines TRBV10-2 with TRBJ1-1, with 8 nucleotides matching TRBD1. Trimming removed 3 bases from V and 1 base from J; junction bases left unmatched: 4. This CDR3 spans 15 amino acids. In germline, CDR1 is WSHSY, CDR2 SAAADI. The CDR3 sequence is CASSDLDRGNTEAFF. The CDR3 DNA is TGCGCCAGCAGTGACCTCGACAGGGGGAACACTGAAGCTTTCTTT.

The J gene is TRBJ2-1, the V gene TRBV11-2, with 11 positions matching TRBD2. The germline V gene encodes CDR1 SGHAT and CDR2 FQNNGV. Trimming took 5 bases from V and 5 from J; bases not matched to a gene: 5. The CDR3 has 15 residues. This CDR3 is CASSDLAGGHNEQFF. For the CDR3, the DNA is TGTGCCAGCAGCGACCTAGCGGGAGGTCACAATGAGCAGTTCTTC. The full variable domain, with the rest looked up from reference TRBV11-2 and TRBJ2-1, is EAGVAQSPRYKIIEKRQSVAFWCNPISGHATLYWYQQILGQGPKLLIQFQNNGVVDDSQLPKDRFSAERLKGVDSTLKIQPAKLEDSAVYLCASSDLAGGHNEQFFGPGTRLTVL.